One and the same sample provided the 20 T cell receptor beta chains below, sequenced in a study of shared clonotypes between healthy human individuals. Generated by immunoSEQ multiplex PCR, the TCRdb table keeps only in-frame clones and is missing some. The table has roughly 2,500,000 clones, 93% seen once. Material for sequencing was naive CD4+ T cells from PBMCs. Stated subset: CD45RA+ positively selected. The receptors come from a man in his late teens or twenties in good health. Some clones in this sample may be carry-over from other donors' samples.

This clone was detected a few times. The J gene is TRBJ1-2, the V gene TRBV25-1; D gene ambiguous. CDR1 and CDR2 from the germline V gene are MGHDK and SYGVNS. V lost 0 bases and J 3 bases, leaving 5 bases between the germline ends. CDR3 length equals 13 residues. The CDR3 nucleotides read TGTGCCAGCAGTGAATACGTCGACTATGGCTACACCTTC. The encoded protein is CASSEYVDYGYTF.

The rearrangement links TRBV5-1 to TRBJ1-1; TRBD1 agrees at 8 bases. The CDR3 runs to 16 residues. The germline CDR1 and CDR2 sequences are SGHRS and YFSETQ. The V gene end was trimmed by 4 bases and the J gene end by 0 bases; junction bases not matched to a gene: 8. CDR3 region: CASSPTTGGMNTEAFF. CDR3 DNA: TGCGCCAGCAGCCCTACTACAGGGGGGATGAACACTGAAGCTTTCTTT.

The chain links TRBV21-1 to TRBJ2-3; the D call TRBD1 from the table was never checked on the DNA. TRBV21-1 is given as a pseudogene. The CDR3 runs to 19 residues. CDR3 sequence: CASSKRFSLGQSFTDTQYF. Here the CDR3 DNA reads TGTGCCAGCAGCAAACGCTTCTCTTTGGGACAGTCTTTCACAGATACGCAGTATTTT.

Note on this clone: One end of the junction fails to match germline, which may point to a read error. This sequence joins TRBV7-2 and TRBJ2-7, with 9 bases identical to TRBD1. The CDR3 sequence is 16 residues long. CDR1 and CDR2 (germline): SGHTA, FQGNSA. CDR3 amino acids: CASSLAFHPPRTGDIF. DNA of the CDR3: TGTGCCAGCAGCTTAGCTTTTCACCCACCCAGGACAGGGGATATCTTC.

This CDR3 is CSVVRHQRGTEAFF. The CDR3 coding sequence is TGCAGCGTTGTCCGTCATCAGAGGGGCACTGAAGCTTTCTTT. The chain employs TRBV29-1 and TRBJ1-1; a possible D gene is TRBD1 (5 bases). CDR3 size: 14 residues. Germline V gene lookup returns CDR1 SQVTM and CDR2 ANQGSEA. Trimming removed 4 bases at V and 4 bases at J, with 16 bases between. Combining the CDR3 with reference TRBV29-1 and TRBJ1-1 gives the whole variable domain SAVISQKPSRDICQRGTSLTIQCQVDSQVTMMFWYRQQPGQSLTLIATANQGSEATYESGFVIDKFPISRPNLTFSTLTVSNMSPEDSSIYLCSVVRHQRGTEAFFGQGTRLTVV.

The chain links TRBV18 to TRBJ2-7, with 10 positions matching TRBD1. With V trimmed by 3 bases and J by 5 bases, 4 bases remained unmatched. The CDR3 loop spans 14 amino acids. CDR1 and CDR2 (germline): KGHSH, LQKENI. CDR3 amino acids: CASSPFGQGDEQYF. The CDR3 nucleotides are TGTGCCAGCTCACCGTTCGGACAGGGGGACGAGCAGTACTTC.

In the case of this clone: Other DNA sequences in the sample encode the same CDR3. The V call is TRBV20-1, the J call TRBJ2-3; a possible D gene is TRBD2 (5 bases). Trimming stripped 8 bases from V and 2 bases from J, with 8 bases between. The CDR3 totals 11 residues. The germline V gene has CDR1 DFQATT and CDR2 SNEGSKA (reference sequence). The CDR3 is CSPGDTDTQYF. In nucleotides, the CDR3 is TGCAGTCCCGGGGACACAGATACGCAGTATTTT.

The rearrangement joins TRBV2 to TRBJ2-2; TRBD2 agrees at 8 bases. The V segment lost 4 bases and the J segment 7 bases; nucleotides outside the gene matches: 14. Germline V gene lookup returns CDR1 SNHLY and CDR2 FYNNEI. The CDR3 consists of 17 residues. The CDR3 nucleotides are TGTGCCAGCAGTGTAGTGGTCCAGCGGGGGACGAGCGGGGAGCTGTTTTTT. Translation gives CASSVVVQRGTSGELFF. The full variable domain, completed using reference TRBV2 and TRBJ2-2, is EPEVTQTPSHQVTQMGQEVILRCVPISNHLYFYWYRQILGQKVEFLVSFYNNEISEKSEIFDDQFSVERPDGSNFTLKIRSTKLEDSAMYFCASSVVVQRGTSGELFFGEGSRLTVL.

The CDR3, as DNA: TGCGCCAGCAGCTTGGTAGGGGGGCCGGACACTGAAGCTTTCTTT. As protein: CASSLVGGPDTEAFF. The V call is TRBV5-1, the J call TRBJ1-1; a possible D gene is TRBD1 (6 bases). V was pared by 0 bases and J by 3 bases, with 12 bases between. The V gene's germline CDR1 is SGHRS and CDR2 YFSETQ. The CDR3 contains 15 residues.

The chain has TRBV25-1 and TRBJ2-5; 9 positions agree with TRBD2. Trimming at V came to 5 bases and at J to 5 bases, leaving 9 bases not matched to a gene. The CDR3 has 15 amino acids. Germline V CDR1 and CDR2: MGHDK, SYGVNS. CDR3 in DNA: TGTGCCAGCAGTCTGACTAGCGGAGCCTGGGAGACCCAGTACTTC. It specifies CASSLTSGAWETQYF.

Only a few counts were recorded for this clone. V is TRBV5-1 and J is TRBJ2-7; D remains ambiguous. Germline CDR1 SGHRS, CDR2 YFSETQ. With 4 bases removed from V and 0 bases from J, the gap between germline ends came to 11 bases. The CDR3 spans 14 residues. In DNA form, the CDR3 reads TGCGCCAGCAGCACCAGCCCAGGCTCCTACGAGCAGTACTTC. Translating gives CASSTSPGSYEQYF.

The rearrangement uses TRBV5-1 and TRBJ2-6, with D possibly matching TRBD2 (6 bases). V was shortened by 5 bases and J by 0 bases, with 12 bases between the two germline ends. Germline lookup yields CDR1 SGHRS and CDR2 YFSETQ. This CDR3 region has 16 residues. Here the CDR3 DNA reads TGCGCCAGCAGTTTCCAGGGAGGCTCTGGGGCCAACGTCCTGACTTTC. Amino acids: CASSFQGGSGANVLTF.

As regards this clone: The sample holds other DNA sequences that translate to the same CDR3. CDR3 coding DNA: TGCGCCAGCAGCTTGGGCCCTAGTGGGGCTGAGCAGTTCTTC. Translation: CASSLGPSGAEQFF. The chain employs TRBV5-1 and TRBJ2-1; a possible D gene is TRBD1 (5 bases). The CDR3 runs 14 residues. Germline V gene sequence: CDR1 SGHRS, CDR2 YFSETQ. Between the trimmed V and J ends, which lost 0 bases and 9 bases, there was a span of 13 bases.

The V gene is TRBV5-1, the J gene TRBJ1-2; 11 positions agree with TRBD1. V dropped 4 bases and J dropped 8; count of bases not matched to a gene: 7. The CDR3 covers 14 residues. Germline V lookup: CDR1 SGHRS, CDR2 YFSETQ. CDR3 sequence reads: CASSHGTGGYGYTF. CDR3 DNA: TGCGCCAGCAGCCATGGGACAGGGGGATACGGCTACACCTTC.

This clone was observed once. This chain connects TRBV9 to TRBJ2-5; no definite D call. V shed 0 bases and J shed 1 base, with 10 bases lying between them. There are 15 residues in the CDR3. Germline CDR1 SGDLS, CDR2 YYNGEE. CDR3 residues: CASSVGVVSQETQYF. The CDR3 bases are TGTGCCAGCAGCGTAGGGGTAGTGTCCCAAGAGACCCAGTACTTC.

The chain uses TRBV5-4 and TRBJ2-7, with D possibly called TRBD1 or TRBD2 (5 bases each). The ends were cut back, 6 bases at V and 0 bases at J, with 16 bases in the middle. Per germline, CDR1 SGHNT and CDR2 YYREEE (reference sequence). CDR3 size: 15 residues. The CDR3 coding sequence is TGTGCCAGCAAATTAGGGACGGGACCCTCCTACGAGCAGTACTTC. Its protein is CASKLGTGPSYEQYF.

CDR3 sequence (DNA): TGTGCCACCAGCAGAGGGACAGTGGAAGGCTACACCTTC. Its protein is CATSRGTVEGYTF. The V and J genes are TRBV15 and TRBJ1-2; the D gene is possibly TRBD1 (6 bases). The CDR3 has 13 amino acids. Deletions cut 1 base from V and 8 bases from J, with 11 bases between. Germline CDR1 is LNHNV and CDR2 is YYDKDF (reference sequence).

The rearrangement uses TRBV25-1 and TRBJ2-7; D ambiguous. CDR1 and CDR2 (germline): MGHDK, SYGVNS. Between the trimmed V and J ends, which lost 3 bases and 2 bases, there was a span of 11 bases. This CDR3 comprises 14 residues. DNA for the CDR3: TGTGCCAGCAGTGATACGGTGGTTGCCTACGAGCAGTACTTC. This gives the protein CASSDTVVAYEQYF.

The chain is built from TRBV7-9 and TRBJ2-1, with TRBD2 matching over 12 bases. Germline V gene data show CDR1 as SEHNR and CDR2 as FQNEAQ (reference sequence). The CDR3 consists of 15 residues. Trimming cost V 4 bases and J 5 bases; bases outside gene matches: 3. This CDR3 reads CASSWRLAGDNEQFF. The CDR3 DNA sequence: TGTGCCAGCAGCTGGAGACTAGCGGGGGACAATGAGCAGTTCTTC. The whole variable domain, filled in from reference TRBV7-9 and TRBJ2-1, reads DTGVSQNPRHKITKRGQNVTFRCDPISEHNRLYWYRQTLGQGPEFLTYFQNEAQLEKSRLLSDRFSAERPKGSFSTLEIQRTEQGDSAMYLCASSWRLAGDNEQFFGPGTRLTVL.

The CDR3 region is CSVENGGGMNTEAFF. The CDR3 DNA sequence: TGCAGCGTTGAAAACGGGGGAGGAATGAACACTGAAGCTTTCTTT. The V call is TRBV29-1, the J call TRBJ1-1, with D possibly matching TRBD1 (5 bases). Trimming shortened V by 2 bases and J by 0 bases, and 13 bases separated the two germline ends. The germline V gene has CDR1 SQVTM and CDR2 ANQGSEA. The CDR3 length is 15 residues.